This TCR beta chain was identified in a study of blood T cell repertoires in COVID-19 (dated by TCRdb to about 2020). For the wider study: Samples from collaborators originated in the United States, Italy and Spain and spanned both the acute and convalescent phases of COVID-19. The sample metadata nearly always contained a de-identified subject ID, COVID-19 status, age in years and sex. The repertoires were released in a freely available public database meant as a resource for research on the immune response to SARS-CoV-2. The samples were drawn from two sources: the first 160 participants of the ongoing ImmuneRACE study, and 1,200 or so subjects contributed by 6 global collaborators. Where available, HLA class I and class II types were obtained from metadata supplied by the sample provider rather than from assay-based typing. The material from the prospective study consisted of cDNA or gDNA derived from T cells, B-cell-depleted T cells, or PBMCs. Subjects who had been exposed to COVID-19, were actively infected with it, or had recovered from it provided the deeply sampled blood TCRbeta repertoires that made up the dataset. Results the study describes overall, beyond this receptor: The quantity of clinical and demographic metadata differed by source and by participant and was supplied without curation.

About this clone itself: Its antigen target is currently unknown. The record has no base qualities; no much larger clone is one base away.

One collaborating source in Seattle enrolled patients during active infection and followed them longitudinally through the course of disease. Whole blood was collected in K2EDTA tubes by collaborating institutions according to the institutions' own protocols. For TCRbeta analysis, collaborators shipped samples in one of three forms: frozen whole blood, isolated PBMCs, or DNA extracted from either of those sample types. TCRbeta CDR3 regions were amplified from genomic DNA using the immunoSEQ Assay, a bias-controlled multiplex PCR. On the authors' methods: Nucleated cell counts per sample were estimated from amplification of reference gene primers within the assay. Sequence reads were collapsed and filtered to measure the absolute abundance of every unique TCRbeta CDR3 rearrangement. For each sample, productive Simpson clonality was calculated by taking the square root of Simpson's diversity index across productive rearrangements. TCRdb re-hosts the immuneACCESS table, in-frame sequences only. Its copies lack some clones; in the studies checked, an unresolved V gene accounts for under half of them, and the cause for the rest is not known. From that table come the V and J calls and clone size; the DNA was used to work out D and trimming. Here the sample has 150,000 to 180,000 clones; around 82% occur a single time. The ten largest account for 0.55% to 0.75% of the sample.

The germline V gene (reference sequence) supplies CDR1 LNHDA and CDR2 SQIVND. V is reduced by 1 base and J by 4 bases, leaving a spacing of 19 bases between them. The CDR3 spans 17 residues, from the cysteine through the phenylalanine. Only the CDR3 DNA is retained, 51 bases long and in frame from the first base. In this chain, TRBV19 is recombined with TRBJ1-1; a weak D assignment points to TRBD1 (6 bases agree). The receptor comes from a man aged 55-75 years with COVID-19, enrolled during active disease. Sequences were obtained from peripheral blood. CDR3 sequence: CASSIGRRGELTTEAFF. Read as DNA, the sequence is TGTGCCAGTAGTATAGGACGCAGGGGCGAATTGACCACTGAAGCTTTCTTT.